This T cell receptor beta chain was captured by sequencing in a study of human T cells and chemical hapten exposure. Stated time point: patch test 3, about 24 weeks after DPC sensitization. Treatment in this sample: therapeutic diphenylcyclopropenone sensitization with weekly scalp DPC. The library gave individual cDNA molecules unique molecular identifiers. TCRdb redid the calling of the RACE reads with MiXCR, one entry per CDR3 protein. The sample has about 84,000 distinct CDR3 sequences, roughly a tenth seen once. Trimming stripped 7 bases from V and 2 bases from J, with 9 bases between. The CDR3 consists of 11 residues. Germline CDR1 is SQVTM and CDR2 is ANQGSEA.

The clonotype was recovered from a woman between 50 and 59 years old with alopecia areata. Some clones in this sample may be carry-over from other donors' samples. The J gene is TRBJ2-7, the V gene TRBV29-1, with D possibly matching TRBD2 (5 bases). The input for sequencing was whole blood, taken in connection with sensitization to the hapten diphenylcyclopropenone (DPC). CDR3 protein: CSAATTYEQYF. CDR3 nucleotides: TGCAGCGCCGCGACTACCTACGAGCAGTACTTC.